This passage covers 13 T cell receptor beta chains from one sample sequenced in a study of radiation and T cells in renal cell carcinoma (TCRdb year 2020). To prepare the library, the immunoSEQ multiplex PCR assay was applied. The table comes from immuneACCESS by way of TCRdb, which keeps in-frame sequences with V and J called. Part of the clones is missing from these tables; in studies checked, under half for an unresolved V gene and the rest for unknown reasons. For this sample the table gives more than 75,000 clones, of which 70% to 85% were detected only once. The leading ten clones occupy roughly 6% of the sample. Taken with the paper, the label for time point translates to: baseline pretreatment blood. Per the publication, the treatment or condition label means: 15 Gy SBRT to primary tumor, nephrectomy 4 weeks later. Sequenced material: blood, taken from a patient whose treatment included radiotherapy and nephrectomy. These receptors were collected from a man aged 55 to 70 with renal cell carcinoma.

The chain uses TRBV2 and TRBJ2-5; D gene ambiguous. Germline CDR1 SNHLY, CDR2 FYNNEI. The germline V and J ends were trimmed by 5 bases and 5 bases, with 9 bases remaining between them. This CDR3 is 12 amino acids long. This CDR3 reads CASSMVRETQYF. The CDR3 DNA reads TGTGCCAGCAGTATGGTGAGGGAGACCCAGTACTTC.

The V and J genes are TRBV5-1 and TRBJ1-2, with a possible D match to TRBD1 (5 bases). The germline V and J ends were trimmed by 4 bases and 7 bases, with 14 bases remaining between them. Germline values: CDR1 SGHRS, CDR2 YFSETQ. The CDR3 spans 13 residues. The CDR3 DNA is TGCGCCAGCAGCACCGGAGGGGATTTTGGCTACACCTTC. Protein product: CASSTGGDFGYTF.

This clone was detected a few times. V gene TRBV6-5 combines with J gene TRBJ1-1; no definite D call. Trimming pared 0 bases from V and 1 base from J, leaving 6 bases between. Germline V lookup: CDR1 MNHEY, CDR2 SVGAGI. CDR3 size: 14 residues. The CDR3 reads CASSYSETNTEAFF. The CDR3 DNA is TGTGCCAGCAGTTACTCGGAGACGAACACTGAAGCTTTCTTT.

Only a few counts were recorded for this clone. V is TRBV27 and J is TRBJ2-7; 14 nucleotides align to TRBD2. CDR3 size: 17 residues. Germline V CDR1 and CDR2: MNHEY, SMNVEV (reference sequence). J gave up 0 bases and V 5 bases, and 6 bases lay outside the gene matches. The CDR3: CASSGTSGSRSSYEQYF. CDR3 bases: TGTGCCAGCAGTGGGACTAGCGGGAGCAGGAGCTCCTACGAGCAGTACTTC.

The chain uses TRBV4-2 and TRBJ1-2; D is unresolved. Trimming took off 0 bases at V and 0 bases at J, with 8 bases between the two ends. This CDR3 region has 15 residues. The germline CDR1 and CDR2 sequences are LGHNA and YNFKEQ. The CDR3 protein is CASSQERQPNYGYTF. The CDR3 DNA follows: TGTGCCAGCAGCCAAGAGCGGCAGCCTAACTATGGCTACACCTTC.

The chain carries TRBV5-1 and TRBJ1-1, with D possibly being TRBD1 (5 bases). The germline gives CDR1 SGHRS, CDR2 YFSETQ. The V and J ends lost 1 base and 3 bases respectively, with 10 bases between them. The CDR3 runs to 14 residues. CDR3 nucleotide sequence: TGCGCCAGCAGCTTGAGAAGAGGGGACACTGAAGCTTTCTTT. Its translation is CASSLRRGDTEAFF. Filled out from reference TRBV5-1 and TRBJ1-1, the complete variable domain reads KAGVTQTPRYLIKTRGQQVTLSCSPISGHRSVSWYQQTPGQGLQFLFEYFSETQRNKGNFPGRFSGRQFSNSRSEMNVSTLELGDSALYLCASSLRRGDTEAFFGQGTRLTVV.

This clone was seen more than once but under ten times. CDR3 in DNA: TGTGCCAGCAGCGGACGGGGCCTCGCCTTCTTC. Amino acids: CASSGRGLAFF. This sequence joins TRBV6-5 and TRBJ2-1; the D call may be TRBD1 or TRBD2 (5 bases each). Germline V CDR1 and CDR2: MNHEY, SVGAGI. V dropped 6 bases and J dropped 16 bases, with 16 bases sitting between them. The CDR3 is made up of 11 amino acids.

The CDR3 sequence: CASSQSGLQGPNSGANVLTF. The DNA for the CDR3 is TGTGCCAGCAGCCAAAGTGGGCTACAGGGCCCTAACTCTGGGGCCAACGTCCTGACTTTC. The chain joins TRBV16 to TRBJ2-6; possibly TRBD1 for D (6 bases). Germline V gene data show CDR1 as KGHSY and CDR2 as FQNENV. V was cut by 2 bases and J by 0 bases, with 20 bases left in between. CDR3 length: 20 residues.

The chain joins TRBV6-1 to TRBJ2-1; D gene uncertain. Trimming took off 7 bases at V and 6 bases at J, with 13 bases between the two ends. Germline CDR1 MNHNS, CDR2 SASEGT. The CDR3 totals 13 residues. The CDR3, as DNA: TGTGCCAGCATCGGGTTCGAAGTCAATGAGCAGTTCTTC. Protein product: CASIGFEVNEQFF.

This chain joins TRBV18 and TRBJ1-4; no definite D call. Germline CDR1 reads KGHSH; CDR2 reads LQKENI. There are 15 residues in the CDR3. Trimming removed 2 bases from V and 7 bases from J, with 14 bases in between. CDR3: CASSPRKGRGEKLFF. As DNA, the CDR3 is TGTGCCAGCTCACCAAGGAAGGGTCGAGGTGAAAAACTGTTTTTT.

This chain connects TRBV9 to TRBJ1-2; D is uncertain. The CDR3 extends over 15 amino acids. CDR1 SGDLS and CDR2 YYNGEE come from the germline V gene. V shed 0 bases and J shed 8 bases, with 17 bases lying between them. CDR3 residues: CASSVEPGPDFGYTF. CDR3 bases: TGTGCCAGCAGCGTAGAACCAGGCCCGGACTTCGGCTACACCTTC. Looking up the rest from reference TRBV9 and TRBJ1-2 gives the full variable domain: DSGVTQTPKHLITATGQRVTLRCSPRSGDLSVYWYQQSLDQGLQFLIQYYNGEERAKGNILERFSAQQFPDLHSELNLSSLELGDSALYFCASSVEPGPDFGYTFGSGTRLTVV.

This chain links TRBV13 with TRBJ1-5; 9 nucleotides agree with TRBD1. From germline, CDR1 is PRHDT and CDR2 FYEKMQ (reference sequence). The CDR3 length is 16 residues. With V trimmed by 5 bases and J by 2 bases, 7 bases remained unmatched. This CDR3 reads CASSTRDREGNQPQHF. The CDR3 DNA follows: TGTGCCAGCAGCACCCGGGACAGGGAAGGCAATCAGCCCCAGCATTTT.

This chain links TRBV27 with TRBJ1-6, with D possibly being TRBD1 (6 bases). With 3 bases removed from V and 9 bases from J, the gap between germline ends came to 15 bases. CDR1 and CDR2 from the germline V gene are MNHEY and SMNVEV (reference sequence). The CDR3 covers 15 residues. The CDR3 reads CASSFLTGTGSPLHF. CDR3 DNA sequence: TGTGCCAGCAGTTTCCTAACAGGGACGGGTTCACCCCTCCACTTT.